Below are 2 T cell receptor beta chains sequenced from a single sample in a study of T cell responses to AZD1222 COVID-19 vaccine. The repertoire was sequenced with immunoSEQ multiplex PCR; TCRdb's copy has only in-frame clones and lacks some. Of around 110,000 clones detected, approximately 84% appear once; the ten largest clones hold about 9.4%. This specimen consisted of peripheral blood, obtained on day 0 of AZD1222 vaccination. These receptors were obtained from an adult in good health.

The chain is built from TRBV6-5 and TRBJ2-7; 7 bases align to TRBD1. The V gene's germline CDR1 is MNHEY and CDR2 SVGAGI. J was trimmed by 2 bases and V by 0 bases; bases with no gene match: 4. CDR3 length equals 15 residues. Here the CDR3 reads CASSYSRQGAYEQYF. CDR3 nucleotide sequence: TGTGCCAGCAGTTACTCGAGGCAGGGGGCCTACGAGCAGTACTTC.

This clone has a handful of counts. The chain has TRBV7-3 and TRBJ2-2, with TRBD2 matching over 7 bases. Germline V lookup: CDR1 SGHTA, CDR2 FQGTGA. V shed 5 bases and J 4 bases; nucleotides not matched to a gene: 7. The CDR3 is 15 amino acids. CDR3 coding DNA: TGTGCCAGCAGCGGGGGAGGGGCCTCCACCGGGGAGCTGTTTTTT. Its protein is CASSGGGASTGELFF.